These 6 T cell receptor beta chains were all obtained from the same sample, sequenced in a study of cytomegalovirus exposure and HLA in healthy donors. Use of 60 Vbeta and 13 Jbeta primers characterized the PCR. TCRdb's table, derived via immunoSEQ multiplex PCR, lists solely in-frame clones and lacks some. The sample includes roughly 190,000 clones, over 80% seen only once; the top ten take roughly 6%. Specimen: PBMCs. The origin of the receptors is a man aged 35 to 55 in good health and CMV-seropositive.

The chain recombines TRBV10-3 with TRBJ2-7; D remains unclear. V lost 5 bases and J lost 3, with 5 bases in between. Germline V gene sequence: CDR1 ENHRY, CDR2 SYGVKD. This CDR3 is 11 amino acids long. CDR3: CAISQNYEQYF. The CDR3 DNA sequence: TGTGCCATCAGTCAAAACTACGAGCAGTACTTC.

The V call is TRBV10-3, the J call TRBJ1-2, with D possibly matching TRBD1 (6 bases). The V gene's germline CDR1 is ENHRY and CDR2 SYGVKD. Deletions cut 4 bases from V and 5 bases from J, with 11 bases between. The CDR3 has 13 amino acids. CDR3 bases: TGTGCCATCAGTGTGACAGGCGGGTATGGCTACACCTTC. Translation gives CAISVTGGYGYTF.

V gene TRBV2 combines with J gene TRBJ2-1; TRBD2 agrees at 8 bases. V lost 7 bases, J lost 9 bases, and 17 bases stayed unmatched. The germline CDR1 and CDR2 sequences are SNHLY and FYNNEI. The CDR3 runs 16 residues. The CDR3 sequence is CASTLSETSDWGEQFF. DNA of the CDR3: TGTGCCAGCACACTGAGTGAGACTAGCGATTGGGGTGAGCAGTTCTTC.

V gene TRBV19 combines with J gene TRBJ2-5, with 8 positions matching TRBD1. The J call is uncertain, as TRBJ2-7 better fits the DNA end. The CDR3 is made up of 15 amino acids. Germline CDR1 reads LNHDA; CDR2 reads SQIVND (reference sequence). CDR3 in amino acids: CASTWTGTGPYEQYF. CDR3 coding DNA: TGTGCCAGTACCTGGACCGGGACAGGACCCTACGAGCAGTACTTC.

This chain links TRBV10-3 with TRBJ1-2, with TRBD1 matching 7 bases. V dropped 3 bases and J dropped 8; count of bases not matched to a gene: 9. This CDR3 comprises 14 residues. Germline CDR1 reads ENHRY; CDR2 reads SYGVKD. This CDR3 reads CAISEFRQGGGYTF. The CDR3 DNA is TGTGCCATCAGTGAATTCCGACAGGGAGGAGGCTACACCTTC.

The rearrangement links TRBV5-4 to TRBJ2-7; the match to TRBD1 covers 10 bases. Germline V gene sequence: CDR1 SGHNT, CDR2 YYREEE (reference sequence). The trim removed 0 bases at V and 4 bases at J, leaving 1 base unmatched. The CDR3 loop spans 14 amino acids. The CDR3: CASSLGTGGYEQYF. Written as DNA, the CDR3 is TGTGCCAGCAGCTTGGGGACAGGGGGGTACGAGCAGTACTTC.